The subject of this entry is one TCR beta chain. Its antigen remains unidentified. TCRdb analysed the 5' RACE reads with MiXCR anew, one entry per CDR3 protein. The sample lists 400,000 to 450,000 distinct CDR3 sequences; more than 15% were seen once. The source of the sample is a study of CD8 T cells in ankylosing spondylitis. Germline-derived CDR1 and CDR2 are LGHDT and YNNKEL (reference sequence). V was clipped by 0 bases and J by 6 bases; unmatched bases: 5. CDR3 length: 15 residues. General study results and limits: Characteristic, it appeared, of ankylosing spondylitis blood was a TCR beta motif of roughly eight highly homologous variants.

The J gene is TRBJ2-3, the V gene TRBV3-1; 8 bases are shared with TRBD2. The material sequenced was blood, either unsorted or a sorted T cell fraction (not recorded which). This TCR came from a male donor with ankylosing spondylitis. In DNA, the CDR3 is TGTGCCAGCAGCCAAGACACAGCGGGAGCGGATACGCAGTATTTT. Its translation: CASSQDTAGADTQYF.